These T cell receptor beta chains were read from a single sample in a study of blood T cell repertoires in COVID-19. Data came from immunoSEQ multiplex PCR; TCRdb stores just in-frame clones and leaves some out. The sample holds hundreds of thousands of clones; approximately 88% are singletons and the top ten take around 1.2%. Material for sequencing was PBMCs or T cells enriched from blood (not recorded which). Receptor source: a woman between 40 and 55 years old with acute COVID-19. CDR3s include the opening cysteine and the closing phenylalanine or tryptophan. D genes are given only for firm matches. Expanded clones are given a class, and other clones once, few, many or no size at all.

j_call | v_call | d_call | clone_size | cdr3_nt | cdr3_aa
TRBJ2-5 | TRBV6-6 | . | . | TGTGCCAGCAGTTACGGTGCGGAGACCCAGTACTTC | CASSYGAETQYF
TRBJ1-1 | TRBV28 | TRBD1 | few | TGTGCCAGCAGTTCCCCGGGACAGGGGGATGGCGGCACTGAAGCTTTCTTT | CASSSPGQGDGGTEAFF
TRBJ1-4 | TRBV5-5 | . | . | TGTGCCAGCAGCTTGGGGCAGGCCACGAATGAAAAACTGTTTTTT | CASSLGQATNEKLFF
TRBJ2-2 | TRBV2 | TRBD2 | . | TGTGCCAGCAGTGAACGACTAGCGTACACCGGGGAGCTGTTTTTT | CASSERLAYTGELFF
TRBJ2-3 | TRBV3-1/TRBV3-2 | . | once | TGTGCCAGCAGCCACCGAACTAGGTTTTTAGGAGATACGCAGTATTTT | CASSHRTRFLGDTQYF
TRBJ1-5 | TRBV11-3 | . | once | TGTGCCAGCAGCTTAGGGTGGACTGATCAGCCCCAGCATTTT | CASSLGWTDQPQHF
TRBJ1-1 | TRBV18 | TRBD1 | . | TGTGCCAGCTCACATACCCGGACAGGGGGCGAGACTGAAGCTTTCTTT | CASSHTRTGGETEAFF
TRBJ1-5 | TRBV30 | TRBD1 | . | TGTGCCTGGGGGGAGACAGGGAATAATCAGCCCCAGCATTTT | CAWGETGNNQPQHF
TRBJ1-5 | TRBV5-5 | TRBD1 | . | TGTGCCAGCAGCTGGGACAGGGGCCAGCCCCAGCATTTT | CASSWDRGQPQHF
TRBJ1-3 | TRBV11-3 | . | . | TGTGCCAGCAGCCCCGAAGAGGGCCGCTCTGGAAACACCATATATTTT | CASSPEEGRSGNTIYF
TRBJ1-1 | TRBV18 | TRBD1 | few | TGTGCCAGCTCACCAGGGACAGGGGTTGCGGGCACTGAAGCTTTCTTT | CASSPGTGVAGTEAFF
TRBJ2-2 | TRBV5-4 | TRBD1 | . | TGTGCCAGCAGCCTCTTTCCCGGACAGGGGGGCACCGGGGAGCTGTTTTTT | CASSLFPGQGGTGELFF
TRBJ2-2 | TRBV19 | . | . | TGTGCCAGTAGCCGGGGAGCTAGCGTGGGGAGAACCGGGGAGCTGTTTTTT | CASSRGASVGRTGELFF
TRBJ2-1 | TRBV11-3 | . | . | TGTGCCAGCGGACGACTAGTGGCCCAGGGGGATGAGCAGTTCTTC | CASGRLVAQGDEQFF
TRBJ2-5 | TRBV11-3 | TRBD2 | . | TGTGCCAGCAGCACCCGGACTAGCGGAGCCCAAGAGACCCAGTACTTC | CASSTRTSGAQETQYF
TRBJ1-2 | TRBV6-5 | TRBD1 | . | TGTGCCAGCAGTTTCCTGACAGGGACGAGTTCTGGCTACACCTTC | CASSFLTGTSSGYTF
TRBJ1-6 | TRBV19 | TRBD1 | . | TGTGCCAGTAGTATCGGGACAGGGGGTTTCTCCTATAATTCACCCCTCCACTTT | CASSIGTGGFSYNSPLHF
TRBJ2-5 | TRBV20-1 | . | . | TGCAGTGAGGGGCGGCGAGAGACCCAGTACTTC | CSEGRRETQYF
TRBJ1-4 | TRBV7-8 | TRBD1 | . | TGTGCCAGCAGTCGCCTACAGGGGGCTGGGACTAATGAAAAACTGTTTTTT | CASSRLQGAGTNEKLFF
TRBJ2-2 | TRBV3-1/TRBV3-2 | . | . | TGTGCCAGCAGCCCGCCACTTCGAGCGGGGGAGCTGTTTTTT | CASSPPLRAGELFF
TRBJ2-7 | TRBV5-4 | TRBD2 | few | TGTGCCAGCAGCCCAGGGACTAGCGGATACGAGCAGTACTTC | CASSPGTSGYEQYF
TRBJ1-2 | TRBV14 | . | few | TGTGCCAGCAGCACCCTGGCGGGGGTCGATGGCTACACCTTC | CASSTLAGVDGYTF
TRBJ2-6 | TRBV27 | TRBD2 | . | TGTGCCAGCAGCTCCCCCGGACTAGCGGACTACTCTGGGGCCAACGTCCTGACTTTC | CASSSPGLADYSGANVLTF
TRBJ1-2 | TRBV27 | . | . | TGTGCCAGCAGTTTTGGGCGACAGAGAAACTATGGCTACACCTTC | CASSFGRQRNYGYTF
TRBJ1-1 | TRBV5-5 | . | . | TGTGCCAGCAGCTTCACATACAGTCGGGGTGACACTGAAGCTTTCTTT | CASSFTYSRGDTEAFF
TRBJ2-3 | TRBV2 | TRBD1 | . | TGTGCCGTACGGGACAGCAGCACAGATACGCAGTATTTT | CAVRDSSTDTQYF
TRBJ2-1 | TRBV24-1 | . | once | TGTGCCACCAGTGATTTTGGCCCTTACAATGAGCAGTTCTTC | CATSDFGPYNEQFF
TRBJ1-1 | TRBV18 | . | . | TGTGCCAGCTCCCAGTCTGCAGATATGAACACTGAAGCTTTCTTT | CASSQSADMNTEAFF
TRBJ2-7 | TRBV2 | TRBD1 | . | TGTGCCAGCAGTTTTACCCCAGGGGGCGAGCAGTACTTC | CASSFTPGGEQYF
TRBJ1-1 | TRBV24-1 | . | . | TGTGCCACCAGTGAGACGAACAGGGATATCACTGAAGCTTTCTTT | CATSETNRDITEAFF
TRBJ1-5 | TRBV21-1 | . | . | TGTGCCAGCAGCAAATGGGGGGTCCCCGATCAGCCCCAGCATTTT | CASSKWGVPDQPQHF
TRBJ1-5 | TRBV9 | . | . | TGTGCCAGCAGCGTAGGGGGGGGCGTCAATCAGCCCCAGCATTTT | CASSVGGGVNQPQHF
TRBJ1-5 | TRBV19 | . | few | TGTGCCAGTAGTATAGAGGGGACACATAGCAATCAGCCCCAGCATTTT | CASSIEGTHSNQPQHF
TRBJ1-4 | TRBV18 | . | . | TGTGCCAGCTCACCGGGGGGAAATGAAAAACTGTTTTTT | CASSPGGNEKLFF
TRBJ1-2 | TRBV28 | TRBD1 | . | TGTGCCAGCAGCCTAGGGGACAGCTATGGCTACACCTTC | CASSLGDSYGYTF
TRBJ2-1 | TRBV6-2/TRBV6-3 | TRBD2 | . | TGTGCCAGCAGCGAAACTGGACTAGCGGGTGAGGACAATGAGCAGTTCTTC | CASSETGLAGEDNEQFF
TRBJ1-1 | TRBV11-2 | . | . | TGTGCCAGCAGCTACACCTCCTGGGGGGAACGAGGCACTGAAGCTTTCTTT | CASSYTSWGERGTEAFF
TRBJ1-6 | TRBV4-3 | . | . | TGCGCCAGCAGCCAAGATCTCGGGACAAGAAATTCACCCCTCCACTTT | CASSQDLGTRNSPLHF
TRBJ2-7 | TRBV29-1 | TRBD2 | . | TGCAGCGTTGGGAGCGGGAGTTACGAGCAGTACTTC | CSVGSGSYEQYF
TRBJ1-1 | TRBV6-5 | TRBD1 | . | TGTGCCAGCAGTTACTATGGACAGGGGGGCACTGAAGCTTTCTTT | CASSYYGQGGTEAFF
TRBJ2-1 | TRBV13 | TRBD2 | . | TGTGCCAGCAGCGCAGCCGGGACTAGAGGTGGTGAGCAGTTCTTC | CASSAAGTRGGEQFF
TRBJ2-6 | TRBV5-1 | TRBD2 | . | TGCGCCAGCAGTATTAGCGGGATTCCTGGGGCCAACGTCCTGACTTTC | CASSISGIPGANVLTF
TRBJ2-7 | TRBV29-1 | . | . | TGCAGCGTTGGGACAGATGGTACCTACGAGCAGTACTTC | CSVGTDGTYEQYF